Each of the 21 T cell receptor beta chains below was sequenced from the same sample in a study of cytomegalovirus exposure and HLA in healthy donors. The PCR employed 60 Vbeta primers together with 13 Jbeta primers. Profiling relied on immunoSEQ multiplex PCR, and the TCRdb table lists in-frame clones only, not all of them. The sample has roughly 160,000 clones, over 60% seen once. Specimen: PBMCs. The source of these receptors is a woman in her 30s in good health and CMV-seronegative.

The rearrangement links TRBV2 to TRBJ2-3; tentative D call: TRBD1 (6 bases). The CDR3 loop spans 13 amino acids. The germline gives CDR1 SNHLY, CDR2 FYNNEI. V lost 5 bases and J 5 bases, leaving 11 bases between the germline ends. The CDR3 nucleotides are TGTGCCAGCAGTCTCCAGGGGCGAGATACGCAGTATTTT. Translating it yields CASSLQGRDTQYF. Complete variable domain (other parts from reference TRBV2 and TRBJ2-3): EPEVTQTPSHQVTQMGQEVILRCVPISNHLYFYWYRQILGQKVEFLVSFYNNEISEKSEIFDDQFSVERPDGSNFTLKIRSTKLEDSAMYFCASSLQGRDTQYFGPGTRLTVL.

The rearrangement links TRBV5-4 to TRBJ2-3, with D possibly TRBD2 on 5 matching bases. This CDR3 spans 13 amino acids. The germline V gene has CDR1 SGHNT and CDR2 YYREEE (reference sequence). V gave up 4 bases and J gave up 1 base, with 7 bases separating them. CDR3 loop: CASSPGGTDTQYF. The CDR3 nucleotides read TGTGCCAGCAGCCCCGGGGGCACAGATACGCAGTATTTT. Combining the CDR3 with reference TRBV5-4 and TRBJ2-3 gives the whole variable domain ETGVTQSPTHLIKTRGQQVTLRCSSQSGHNTVSWYQQALGQGPQFIFQYYREEENGRGNFPPRFSGLQFPNYSSELNVNALELDDSALYLCASSPGGTDTQYFGPGTRLTVL.

This clone was detected only a few times. The rearrangement uses TRBV6-5 and TRBJ1-4; 8 nucleotides align to TRBD1. From germline, CDR1 is MNHEY and CDR2 SVGAGI. The CDR3 sequence is 15 residues long. After removal of 2 bases from V and 3 bases from J, the junction contained 2 bases not matched to a gene. The CDR3 protein is CASSYGTGSNEKLFF. The CDR3 bases are TGTGCCAGCAGTTACGGGACAGGCTCTAATGAAAAACTGTTTTTT.

The CDR3 DNA sequence: TGTGCCATTAGCGGCCCGCCGACGGGAGTGGAGACCCAGTACTTC. Residues: CAISGPPTGVETQYF. The chain employs TRBV6-1 and TRBJ2-5; tentative D call: TRBD2 (6 bases). Trimming removed 10 bases from V and 5 bases from J, with 23 bases in between. Per germline, CDR1 MNHNS and CDR2 SASEGT. There are 15 residues in the CDR3.

The chain joins TRBV28 to TRBJ1-4; 9 nucleotides match TRBD1. CDR3 length equals 16 residues. V shed 2 bases and J 7 bases; nucleotides not matched to a gene: 8. In germline, CDR1 is MDHEN, CDR2 SYDVKM. The CDR3: CASSLGGQGIREKLFF. CDR3 bases: TGTGCCAGCAGTTTAGGAGGACAGGGGATACGTGAAAAACTGTTTTTT. The whole variable domain, filled in from reference TRBV28 and TRBJ1-4, reads DVKVTQSSRYLVKRTGEKVFLECVQDMDHENMFWYRQDPGLGLRLIYFSYDVKMKEKGDIPEGYSVSREKKERFSLILESASTNQTSMYLCASSLGGQGIREKLFFGSGTQLSVL.

The chain combines TRBV7-9 with TRBJ1-2, with a tentative D call TRBD1 (6 bases). CDR1 and CDR2 from the germline V gene are SEHNR and FQNEAQ (reference sequence). The CDR3 loop spans 13 amino acids. V gave up 8 bases and J gave up 4 bases, with 14 bases separating them. The chain's CDR3 is CASYSETGYGYTF. The CDR3 nucleotides are TGTGCCAGCTATTCCGAGACAGGCTATGGCTACACCTTC.

This sequence joins TRBV2 and TRBJ1-2; D possibly corresponds to TRBD1 (6 bases). Germline V gives CDR1 SNHLY, CDR2 FYNNEI. The V gene lost 2 bases and the J gene lost 3 bases, with 13 bases spanning the gap. The CDR3 contains 15 residues. The CDR3 nucleotides are TGTGCCAGCAGTGAAAACGGGGGGGCTGACTATGGCTACACCTTC. This codes for CASSENGGADYGYTF.

The V and J genes are TRBV29-1 and TRBJ2-3; 7 bases match TRBD1. Germline CDR1 and CDR2: SQVTM and ANQGSEA. This CDR3 is 15 amino acids long. V shed 5 bases and J 4 bases; nucleotides not matched to a gene: 12. DNA of the CDR3: TGCAGCGTTTTAGAGGGGGCGCGTATCGCAGATACGCAGTATTTT. It yields the protein CSVLEGARIADTQYF.

The chain combines TRBV28 with TRBJ1-4; D uncertain. The CDR3 has 15 residues. Trimming took off 4 bases at V and 0 bases at J, with 9 bases between the two ends. Germline V gene sequence: CDR1 MDHEN, CDR2 SYDVKM. The CDR3 DNA is TGTGCCAGCAGTTCCCAGAAAGCAACTAATGAAAAACTGTTTTTT. Translation: CASSSQKATNEKLFF. The variable domain in full, with the rest retrieved from reference TRBV28 and TRBJ1-4, is DVKVTQSSRYLVKRTGEKVFLECVQDMDHENMFWYRQDPGLGLRLIYFSYDVKMKEKGDIPEGYSVSREKKERFSLILESASTNQTSMYLCASSSQKATNEKLFFGSGTQLSVL.

This clone was detected only a few times. V usage is TRBV5-1 and J usage is TRBJ2-2, with D possibly TRBD1 on 5 matching bases. The CDR3 spans 14 residues. The V end lost 4 bases, the J end lost 4 bases, and 11 bases lay between the germline ends. CDR1 and CDR2 from the germline V gene are SGHRS and YFSETQ. CDR3 protein: CASSRTGPTGELFF. DNA for the CDR3: TGCGCCAGCAGCAGAACAGGACCCACCGGGGAGCTGTTTTTT.

CDR3 nucleotide sequence: TGCGCCAGCAGCTTGGAGGGAGGCAGCAATCAGCCCCAGCATTTT. This codes for CASSLEGGSNQPQHF. The rearrangement uses TRBV5-1 and TRBJ1-5; D remains unclear. Germline loops: CDR1 SGHRS, CDR2 YFSETQ. Deletions cut 0 bases from V and 1 base from J, with 8 bases between. The CDR3 has 15 amino acids.

The chain employs TRBV21-1 and TRBJ2-7; the D call of TRBD1 is as the table states it, not checked on the DNA. TRBV21-1 is an annotated pseudogene. The CDR3 runs to 12 residues. The CDR3, as DNA: TGTGCCAGATGGAAACAGGACTACGAGCAGTACTTC. Translating gives CARWKQDYEQYF.

This chain uses TRBV7-8 with TRBJ2-2; D possibly corresponds to TRBD2 (6 bases). The CDR3 covers 15 residues. CDR1 is SGHVS, CDR2 FQNEAQ, per germline. V shed 1 base and J shed 5 bases, with 11 bases lying between them. CDR3 sequence (DNA): TGTGCCAGCAGCTTAGGGACTACCTATACCGGGGAGCTGTTTTTT. Residues: CASSLGTTYTGELFF.

The chain joins TRBV18 to TRBJ2-2, with D unresolved. The CDR3 has 16 residues. The V gene's germline CDR1 is KGHSH and CDR2 LQKENI. The germline V and J ends were trimmed by 5 bases and 4 bases, with 17 bases remaining between them. The CDR3 is CASSANAPLRTGELFF. In DNA, the CDR3 is TGTGCCAGCTCAGCGAACGCACCACTTCGCACCGGGGAGCTGTTTTTT.

The CDR3 protein is CASSRAGGAWGYTF. CDR3 DNA: TGTGCCAGCTCAAGGGCCGGGGGGGCTTGGGGCTACACCTTC. The J gene is TRBJ1-2, the V gene TRBV28, with D possibly being TRBD1 (6 bases). The CDR3 runs to 14 residues. V was shortened by 8 bases and J by 8 bases, with 21 bases between the two germline ends. Germline V gene data show CDR1 as MDHEN and CDR2 as SYDVKM.

This clone was found a few times. The chain combines TRBV5-5 with TRBJ2-5; 12 bases are shared with TRBD2. Germline CDR1 reads SGHKS; CDR2 reads YYEKEE (reference sequence). V shed 4 bases, J shed 7 bases, and the junction held 17 bases outside the gene matches. The CDR3 has 18 residues. CDR3 DNA: TGTGCCAGCAGCCAAATCGAAAAAGGACTAGCGGGGCAGGGGACCCAGTACTTC. This gives the protein CASSQIEKGLAGQGTQYF.

This clone has just a few counts. The chain is built from TRBV6-6 and TRBJ2-7; no clear D gene. Trimming pared 3 bases from V and 7 bases from J, leaving 13 bases between. There are 13 residues in the CDR3. CDR1 is MNHNY and CDR2 is SVGAGI in the germline V gene (reference sequence). CDR3 DNA sequence: TGTGCCAGCAGTTATTATGGCTCCTTGGAGCAGTACTTC. Translation gives CASSYYGSLEQYF.

Notes on this clone: This specimen includes other DNA sequences encoding the same CDR3. The chain has TRBV28 and TRBJ2-6; D gene unclear. There are 15 residues in the CDR3. Germline V CDR1 and CDR2: MDHEN, SYDVKM. Trimming removed 3 bases at V and 0 bases at J, with 6 bases between. The DNA for the CDR3 is TGTGCCAGCAGTTTTTTGGCCTCTGGGGCCAACGTCCTGACTTTC. It specifies CASSFLASGANVLTF.

This sequence joins TRBV5-4 and TRBJ2-5; tentatively, D is TRBD2 (6 bases). CDR1 SGHNT and CDR2 YYREEE come from the germline V gene (reference sequence). CDR3 length equals 14 residues. The ends were cut back, 2 bases at V and 3 bases at J, with 11 bases in the middle. The CDR3 spells CASSLGGDKETQYF. The CDR3 region has the DNA TGTGCCAGCAGCTTAGGCGGGGATAAAGAGACCCAGTACTTC.

The rearrangement uses TRBV9 and TRBJ2-1; tentatively, D is TRBD1 (5 bases). The germline gives CDR1 SGDLS, CDR2 YYNGEE. The V gene lost 0 bases and the J gene lost 9 bases, with 10 bases spanning the gap. This CDR3 spans 13 amino acids. CDR3 residues: CASSVEGNGEQFF. The CDR3 coding sequence is TGTGCCAGCAGCGTAGAGGGGAACGGTGAGCAGTTCTTC.

Only a few counts were recorded for this clone. This rearrangement joins TRBV28 to TRBJ1-2; tentatively, D is TRBD1 (5 bases). The CDR3 consists of 12 residues. Germline values: CDR1 MDHEN, CDR2 SYDVKM. With 6 bases removed from V and 7 bases from J, the gap between germline ends came to 12 bases. The CDR3 here is CASSPRGFGYTF. The CDR3 DNA is TGTGCCAGCAGCCCCCGGGGGTTTGGCTACACCTTC.